The T cell receptor beta chain under discussion was sequenced for a study of cytomegalovirus exposure and HLA in healthy donors (dated by TCRdb to 2015 to 2018). With regard to the full study: In an earlier analysis of 450 to 750 of the donors, about 270 Gb of sequence data and 90 million to 130 million unique TCR beta sequences from roughly 190 million T cells were reported. Roughly 300 gigabases of sequencing data and approximately 93 million unique TCR sequences were included in an early release covering 550 to 650 HLA-typed donors. Among the roughly 390 genotyped donors, 81% belonged to the genetic ancestry cluster associated with self-reported Caucasian donors. The aim of the study was to test whether cataloging public T cell receptors could identify signatures of past pathogen exposure. The study used immunosequencing to profile the T cell repertoires of under 700 subjects and linked those repertoires to cytomegalovirus serostatus. Along with the approximately 670-subject first cohort, a separate validation cohort of over a hundred different subjects was used. To predict cytomegalovirus infection status, the study brought together high-throughput TCR immunosequencing, statistical association of individual TCRs with disease status, and machine learning. To study patterns of TCR occurrence, a later analysis re-analyzed previously published TCR beta repertoires from hundreds of donors and added high-resolution HLA genotyping. Rather than drawing on any new phenotypic data, the later analysis identified candidate immune exposures from TCR beta sequences and the way those sequences occurred across donors. In an earlier analysis of 587 of the donors, high-throughput TCR beta sequencing was used to judge whether each TCR beta V gene segment behaved as functional or pseudogenic. Donor age, sex, ethnicity and CMV serostatus were collected together with the repertoire data. A later genetic analysis used genome-wide SNP genotypes for about three fifths of the 666 donors, treating that subset as a discovery cohort. All discovery cohort repertoires had been generated using a single sequencing platform. Class I and class II HLA loci were covered by the typing at four-digit resolution. The number of donors typed differed by locus, with roughly 629-640 for A, B, C, DRB1 and DQB1, around 520 for DQA1, about 610 for DPA1, and approximately 470 for DPB1. Roughly five DR-DQ haplotypes were handled as single units for association and clustering because linkage in the cohort was strong. Among roughly 400 genotyped donors of the cohort, an average of roughly 230,000 unique TCR beta nucleotide sequences was sequenced per donor, of which about 19% were non-productive.

Including cysteine and phenylalanine, the CDR3 has 16 amino acids. The only DNA kept is the CDR3, 48 bases in frame from the first base. Sequences SGHAT (CDR1) and FQNNGV (CDR2) are obtained from the germline V gene. V is shortened by 5 bases, J by 0 bases, and the region joining them spans 17 bases. As regards this clone: Its antigen remains unidentified. Nothing much larger sits one base from this clone, and base qualities are not available.

Here is what the overall study found, with its caveats: Because counts were too low, around 18 rarely observed V segments, including chromosome 9 orphons, were left out of the earlier analysis of some 640 of the donors. A further reported finding was that TCR beta sequences accurately predicted the HLA-A and HLA-B alleles for most subjects in the first cohort. A later analysis associated 15,000 to 20,000 TCR beta sequences with specific HLA alleles at a false discovery rate of 0.05. In a later genetic analysis, a missense DCLRE1C variant was associated with V-gene and J-gene trimming of TCR beta chains, and the association was replicated in an independent cohort. A later genetic analysis reported fewer N-insertions in productive TCRs among donors in an Asian-associated ancestry cluster than the roughly 690-donor mean. According to a later analysis, parvovirus B19, influenza, CMV and Epstein-Barr virus appeared linked to several top co-occurrence clusters. In an earlier analysis of about 600 of the donors, most TCR beta V segments appeared in productive rearrangements about 90% or about 30% of the time, broadly matching IMGT annotations. Most CMV-associated TCR beta chains appeared to be HLA-restricted in a later analysis, and the HLA associations seemed to be driven largely by CMV exposure. Some IMGT-functional V segments, including TRBV6-2 and TRBV6-3, could not be distinguished by the 87-base-pair reads and were therefore excluded. Compared with equally common non-associated chains, HLA-associated TCR beta chains in a later analysis were more clonally expanded and had lower generation probabilities. A few of the identified cytomegalovirus-associated TCR beta chains were confirmed in vitro to be specific for cytomegalovirus antigens. The presence/absence analyses assumed that sequencing depth was roughly uniform across donors, and that assumption may not be true. Immune exposure information for the cohort was limited to CMV serostatus. The sequencing pipeline was judged likely to have produced a cluster of highly shared sequence variants as a technical artifact. According to a later analysis, TCR association rates differed among HLA loci, with DRB1 alleles showing the most associated TCRs and HLA-C alleles showing the fewest. Only TCR beta chains were sequenced in this cohort, and the absence of alpha or paired-chain data limited detectable features. HLA typing was unavailable for some donors at each locus, so association tests used only the typed subset. According to the authors, the approach could potentially be generalized to other disease states and immunological phenotypes. Correlated functional status among segregating V segments might reflect linkage disequilibrium, but an unknown experimental factor could not be ruled out. The classifier was reported to diagnose cytomegalovirus status with high specificity and sensitivity in both the original and validation cohorts. When HLA alleles, especially DR and DQ, strongly co-occurred, TCR associations were difficult to assign to individual alleles. The study listed 150 to 200 TCR beta chains as associated with cytomegalovirus. Most TCR sequences were seen in very few donors, while some public TCRs were found in many individuals.

Receptor libraries were prepared by the immunoSEQ multiplex PCR assay. The multiplex PCR relied on a mix of 60 forward primers for TCR Vbeta segments and 13 reverse primers for TCR Jbeta segments. The CDR3 region of rearranged TCR beta genes was amplified from genomic DNA by a multiplex PCR assay. On the Illumina HiSeq System, the amplified TCR beta libraries were sequenced as 87-base-pair reads. The authors' analysis ran thus. A later analysis counted about 82 million unique TCR beta chains across the 640 or so repertoires, and 10 million to 11 million of these chains were shared by at least two donors. A nearest-neighbor algorithm error-corrected the raw reads and collapsed the reads into unique sequences, merging closely related sequences to remove PCR and sequencing errors. To assign V, D and J gene segments, CDR3 sequences were aligned to IMGT reference sequences. For a sequence to be retained, at least a six-nucleotide match to both a V gene segment and a J gene segment was required. A rearrangement was called productive if the CDR3 had no stop codons and remained in frame with V and J, and every other rearrangement was called non-productive. CDR3 was defined according to IMGT convention as the region running from the second conserved V-encoded cysteine to the conserved J-encoded phenylalanine. The earlier analysis of 500 to 650 of the donors excluded any sequence lacking an unambiguous match to a single V gene segment. In an earlier analysis of approximately 590 of the donors, a V segment was called functional when productive rearrangements were above 56.7%, and segregating when the standard deviation between donors exceeded 5%. A statistical classification framework was developed to diagnose cytomegalovirus status using the catalog of TCR beta chain sequences. In a later analysis, TCR nucleotide sequences were compared against IMGT/GENE-DB human TR gene sequences so that V and J genes could be assigned. A later analysis assigned CDR3 sequences and most-parsimonious VDJ recombination scenarios with the TCRdist pipeline. In a later analysis, each TCR beta chain was defined by its CDR3 amino acid sequence together with its V-gene family, and reads lacking a unique V-gene family were excluded. A later analysis removed 500 to 600 highly shared, low-generation-probability nucleotide sequences to deal with suspected cross-contamination and a sequencing artifact. In a later analysis, a clonal expansion index was calculated for each public chain from normalized within-repertoire ranks of inferred template counts. Generation probabilities in a later analysis came from a VDJ recombination model fitted to out-of-frame rearrangements, and those results were checked against IGoR. A later analysis scored TCR-TCR, TCR-HLA and TCR-CMV co-occurrence with hypergeometric tests, applying a repertoire-size bias correction to TCR pairs. In a later analysis, false discovery rates were estimated by permuting HLA or CMV assignments 20 times. In a later analysis, co-occurring TCRs were grouped with DBSCAN, and TCRdist sequence similarity was added when clustering was performed within HLA-allele-positive subsets. Repertoires with fewer than 30,000 or more than 120,000 public chains were left out of co-occurrence clustering, as were five repertoires with anomalous nucleotide sharing. TCRdb holds this immuneACCESS table with in-frame rearrangements only. Some clones are missing; in checked studies, unresolved V genes explain under half, and the rest has no known cause. The DNA was the basis for D and trimming; V, J and clone size are from that table. This sample has 130,000 to 150,000 clones in its table, and roughly 80% of those were observed once. The ten biggest clones cover approximately 2.9% of the sample.

The cohort consisted of approximately 690 healthy bone marrow donors. Cohort members were all nominally healthy when sampled, although unrecorded immune exposures were likely present. The donor was CMV seronegative and was included in the group of under 450 seronegative cohort members. Each donor provided a peripheral blood sample, and peripheral blood mononuclear cells were used for TCR beta sequencing. The Qiagen DNeasy Blood Extraction Kit was used to extract genomic DNA from the blood cell samples. The rearranged segments are TRBV11-2 and TRBJ2-7; TRBD1 might be the D gene, on 6 matching bases. The receptor was derived from a woman in her thirties in good health and CMV-seronegative. Sequenced: PBMCs. DNA sequence: TGTGCCAGCAGCGCCAGCAGGGGCCCCAGCTCCTACGAGCAGTACTTC. Translated, this gives CASSASRGPSSYEQYF.